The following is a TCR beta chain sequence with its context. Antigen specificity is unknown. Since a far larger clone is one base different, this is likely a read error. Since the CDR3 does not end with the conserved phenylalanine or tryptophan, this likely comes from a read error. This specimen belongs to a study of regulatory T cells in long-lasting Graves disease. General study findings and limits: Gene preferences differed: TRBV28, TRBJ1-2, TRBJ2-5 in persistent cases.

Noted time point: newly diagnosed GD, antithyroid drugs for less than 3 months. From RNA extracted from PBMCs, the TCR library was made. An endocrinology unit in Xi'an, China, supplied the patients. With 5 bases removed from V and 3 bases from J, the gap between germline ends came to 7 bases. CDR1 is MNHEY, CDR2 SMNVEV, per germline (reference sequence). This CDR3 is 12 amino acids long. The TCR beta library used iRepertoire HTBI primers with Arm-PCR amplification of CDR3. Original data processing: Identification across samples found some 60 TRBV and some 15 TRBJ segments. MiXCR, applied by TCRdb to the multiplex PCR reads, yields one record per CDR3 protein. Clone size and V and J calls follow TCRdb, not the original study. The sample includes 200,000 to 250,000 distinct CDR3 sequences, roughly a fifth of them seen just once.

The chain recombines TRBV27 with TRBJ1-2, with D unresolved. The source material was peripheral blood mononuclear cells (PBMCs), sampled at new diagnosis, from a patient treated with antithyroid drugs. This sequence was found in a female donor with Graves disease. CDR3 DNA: TGTGCCAGCAGTCCGGGATACTATGGCTACACCCTC. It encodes CASSPGYYGYTL.